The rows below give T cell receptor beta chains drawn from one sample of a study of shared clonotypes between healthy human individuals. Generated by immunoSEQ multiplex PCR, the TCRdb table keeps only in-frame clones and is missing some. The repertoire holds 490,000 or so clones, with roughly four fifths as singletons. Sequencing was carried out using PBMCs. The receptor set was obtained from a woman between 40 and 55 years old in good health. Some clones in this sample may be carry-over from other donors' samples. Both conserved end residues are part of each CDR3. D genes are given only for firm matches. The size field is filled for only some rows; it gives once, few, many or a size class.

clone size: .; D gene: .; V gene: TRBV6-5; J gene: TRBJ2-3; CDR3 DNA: TGTGCCAGCAGTTACTCGGACACAGACCCCACAGATACGCAGTATTTT; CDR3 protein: CASSYSDTDPTDTQYF
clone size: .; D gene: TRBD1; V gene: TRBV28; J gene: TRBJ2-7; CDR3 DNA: TGTGCCAGCAGTTGGGTCGGAGGAAGGACAGGGGAGCCCATCCGGTATGGGGAGCAGTACTTC; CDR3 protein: CASSWVGGRTGEPIRYGEQYF
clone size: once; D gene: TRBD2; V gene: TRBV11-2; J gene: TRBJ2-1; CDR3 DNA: TGTGCCAGCAGCTTACTCGGAGCGGGAGGGCCGAGGAATGAGCAGTTCTTC; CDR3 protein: CASSLLGAGGPRNEQFF
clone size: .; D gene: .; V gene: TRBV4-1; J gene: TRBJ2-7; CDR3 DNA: TGCGCCAGCAGCCTAAGGGACAACTCCTACGAGCAGTACTTC; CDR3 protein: CASSLRDNSYEQYF
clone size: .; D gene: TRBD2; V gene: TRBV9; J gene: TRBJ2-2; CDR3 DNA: TGTGCCAGCAGCTCCCGGACTAGCTCGTACACCGGGGAGCTGTTTTTT; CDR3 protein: CASSSRTSSYTGELFF
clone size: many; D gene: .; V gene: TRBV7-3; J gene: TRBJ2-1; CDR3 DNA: TGTGCCAGCAGCACAATGGGTGGGTGGGATGAGCAGTTCTTC; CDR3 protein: CASSTMGGWDEQFF
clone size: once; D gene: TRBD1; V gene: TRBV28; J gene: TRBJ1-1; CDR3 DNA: TGTGCCAGCAGCTTCGCGGACAGGGGGTTTGGAGCTTTCTTT; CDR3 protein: CASSFADRGFGAFF
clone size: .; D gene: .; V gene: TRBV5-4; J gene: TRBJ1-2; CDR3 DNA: TGTGCCAGCAGAGGGACGGGGAACTATGGCTACACCTTC; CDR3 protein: CASRGTGNYGYTF
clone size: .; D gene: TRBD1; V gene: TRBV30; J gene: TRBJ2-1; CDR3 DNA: TGTGCCTGGAGTACGGGACAGGGGGCCTACAATGAGCAGTTCTTC; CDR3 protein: CAWSTGQGAYNEQFF
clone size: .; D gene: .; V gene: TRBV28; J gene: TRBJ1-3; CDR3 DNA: TGTGCCAGCAGTCTTCTAGGGGGGAGCTCTGGAAACACCATATATTTT; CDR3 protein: CASSLLGGSSGNTIYF
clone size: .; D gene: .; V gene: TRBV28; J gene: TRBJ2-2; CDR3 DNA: TGTGCCAGCAGCCCCCAGAGGGCCGGGGAGCTGTTTTTT; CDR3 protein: CASSPQRAGELFF
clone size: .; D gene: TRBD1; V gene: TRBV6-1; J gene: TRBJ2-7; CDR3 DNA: TGTGCCAGCAGTGGTAAGGACAGGGCGGTTGACTCCTACGAGCAGTACTTC; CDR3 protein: CASSGKDRAVDSYEQYF
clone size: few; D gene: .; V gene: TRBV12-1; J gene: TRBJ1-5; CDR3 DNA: TGTGCCAGCAGCCACCAGGACAGATATAGCAATCAGCCCCAGCATTTT; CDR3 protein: CASSHQDRYSNQPQHF
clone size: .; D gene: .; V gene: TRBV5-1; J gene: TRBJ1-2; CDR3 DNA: TGCGCCAGCAGCTTGGGACAGGTCATGGACGGCTACACCTTC; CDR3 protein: CASSLGQVMDGYTF
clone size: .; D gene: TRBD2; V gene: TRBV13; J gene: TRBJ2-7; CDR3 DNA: TGTGCCAGCAGCCCTAGCGGGAGGGCCGTGGGCTACGAGCAGTACTTC; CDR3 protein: CASSPSGRAVGYEQYF
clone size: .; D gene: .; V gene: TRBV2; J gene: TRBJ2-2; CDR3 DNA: TGTGCCAGCAACCAGATTGCGATGAACACCAGGGAGCTGTTTTTT; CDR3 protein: CASNQIAMNTRELFF
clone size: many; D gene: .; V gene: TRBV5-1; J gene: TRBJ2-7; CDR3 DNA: TGCGCCAGCAGCTTGGACGGACTGGGGACCGAGCAGTACTTC; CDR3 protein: CASSLDGLGTEQYF
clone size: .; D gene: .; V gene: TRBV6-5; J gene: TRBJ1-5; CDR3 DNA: TGTGCCAGCAGTTCTGACAGAAATCAGCCCCAGCATTTT; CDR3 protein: CASSSDRNQPQHF
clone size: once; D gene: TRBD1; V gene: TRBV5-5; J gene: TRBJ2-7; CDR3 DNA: TGTGCCAGCAGCTCGCAGGGGGACTACGAGCAGTACTTC; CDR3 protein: CASSSQGDYEQYF
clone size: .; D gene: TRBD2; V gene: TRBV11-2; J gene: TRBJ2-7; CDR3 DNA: TGTGCCAGCAGAAGTAGCGGGCTCTACGAGCAGTACTTC; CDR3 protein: CASRSSGLYEQYF
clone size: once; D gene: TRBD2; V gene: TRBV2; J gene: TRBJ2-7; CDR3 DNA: TGTGCCAGCAGTGACGGACTAGCGGGATCCTCCGAGCAGTACTTC; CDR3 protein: CASSDGLAGSSEQYF
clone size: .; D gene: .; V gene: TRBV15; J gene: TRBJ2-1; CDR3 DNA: TGTGCCACCAGCAGAGATGAGGCTAGAGGCCATGAGCAGTTCTTC; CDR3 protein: CATSRDEARGHEQFF
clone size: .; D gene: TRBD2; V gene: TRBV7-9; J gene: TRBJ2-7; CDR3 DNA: TGTGCCAGCAGCCCCGTAGTGGGCGGGAGCTCGGTCGAGCAGTACTTC; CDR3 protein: CASSPVVGGSSVEQYF
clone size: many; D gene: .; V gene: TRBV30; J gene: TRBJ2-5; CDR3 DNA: TGTGCCTGGAGTGTAGGAGAGACCCAGTACTTC; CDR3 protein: CAWSVGETQYF
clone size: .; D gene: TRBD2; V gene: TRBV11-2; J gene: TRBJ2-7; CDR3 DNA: TGTGCTAGCAGCCTAGCCGTAGCGGGGATCTACGAGCAGTACTTC; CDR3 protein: CASSLAVAGIYEQYF
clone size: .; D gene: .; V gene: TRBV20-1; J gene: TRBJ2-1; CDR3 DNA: TGCAGTGCTAGAGATCGGGGCCTACACCTCTTC; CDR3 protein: CSARDRGLHLF
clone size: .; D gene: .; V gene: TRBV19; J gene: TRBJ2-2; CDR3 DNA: TGTGCCAGTAGTATAGGTCGTCGGGGGGCCGGGTTTTTAGAAGCAACCGGGGAGCTGTTTTTT; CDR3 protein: CASSIGRRGAGFLEATGELFF
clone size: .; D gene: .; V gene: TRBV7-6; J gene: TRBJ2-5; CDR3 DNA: TGTGCCAGCAGCAAAACAGAGGCCCTGGGGGGGACCCAGTACTTC; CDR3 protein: CASSKTEALGGTQYF
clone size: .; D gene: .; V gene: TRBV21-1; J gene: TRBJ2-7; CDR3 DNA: TGTGCCAGCAGCAGAGGGACGGAGCCCTACGAGCAGTACTTC; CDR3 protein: CASSRGTEPYEQYF
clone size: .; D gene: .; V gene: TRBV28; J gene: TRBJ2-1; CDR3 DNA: TGTGCCAGCAGCCCAGGACTGGCATACAATGAGCAGTTCTTC; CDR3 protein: CASSPGLAYNEQFF
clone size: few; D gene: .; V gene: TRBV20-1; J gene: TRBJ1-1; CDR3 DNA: TGCAGTGCTATAGAGAACACTGAAGCTTTCTTT; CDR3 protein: CSAIENTEAFF
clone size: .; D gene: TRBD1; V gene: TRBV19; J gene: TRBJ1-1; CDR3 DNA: TGTGCCAGTAGTACCAGGGACAGGGGAATGAACACTGAAGCTTTCTTT; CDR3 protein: CASSTRDRGMNTEAFF
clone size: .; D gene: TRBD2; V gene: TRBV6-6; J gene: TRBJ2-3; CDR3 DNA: TGTGCCAGCACCAACGGGGGGAGTGCAGATACGCAGTATTTT; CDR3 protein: CASTNGGSADTQYF
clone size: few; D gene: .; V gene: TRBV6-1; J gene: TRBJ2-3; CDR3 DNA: TGTGCCAGCAGTCACCCTGATACGCAGTATTTT; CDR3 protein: CASSHPDTQYF
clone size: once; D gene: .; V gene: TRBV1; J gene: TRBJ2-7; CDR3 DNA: TGCACCAGCAGCCAAGTTCCGTCGGACGTCTGTGGCGAGCAGTACTTC; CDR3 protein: CTSSQVPSDVCGEQYF
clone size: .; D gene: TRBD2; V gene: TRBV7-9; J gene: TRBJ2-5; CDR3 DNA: TGTGCCAGCAGCTCCGAGAGACTAGCGGGAGGAGAGACCCAGTACTTC; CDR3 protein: CASSSERLAGGETQYF
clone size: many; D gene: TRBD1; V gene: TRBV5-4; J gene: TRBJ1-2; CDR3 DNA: TGTGCCAGCAGCTCCCGGACAGGGGAGTGGGGCTACACCTTC; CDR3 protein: CASSSRTGEWGYTF
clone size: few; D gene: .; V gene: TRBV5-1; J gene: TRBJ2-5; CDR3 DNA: TGCGCCAGCAGCGAGGACAGCCAAGAGACCCAGTACTTC; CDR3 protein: CASSEDSQETQYF
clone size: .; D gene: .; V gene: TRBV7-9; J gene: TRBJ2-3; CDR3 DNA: TGTGCCAGCAGCTTAATGAGACAGGGCACAGATACGCAGTATTTT; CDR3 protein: CASSLMRQGTDTQYF
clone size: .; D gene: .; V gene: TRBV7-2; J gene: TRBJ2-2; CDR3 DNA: TGTGCCAGCAGCGATAGCGCGGACCCATTCACCGGGGAGCTGTTTTTT; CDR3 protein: CASSDSADPFTGELFF
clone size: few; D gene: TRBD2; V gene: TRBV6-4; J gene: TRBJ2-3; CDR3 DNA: TGTGCCAGCAGTGACGGGGAAGCGGGAGGATCGGATACGCAGTATTTT; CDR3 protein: CASSDGEAGGSDTQYF
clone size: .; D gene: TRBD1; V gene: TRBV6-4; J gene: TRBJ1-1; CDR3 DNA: TGTGCCAGCAGTGTTACAGGGGGCACTGAAGCTTTCTTT; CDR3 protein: CASSVTGGTEAFF
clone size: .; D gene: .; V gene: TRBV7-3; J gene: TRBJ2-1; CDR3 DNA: TGTGCCAGCAGCTGGACCGGGGGCCTCAATGAGCAGTTCTTC; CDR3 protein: CASSWTGGLNEQFF
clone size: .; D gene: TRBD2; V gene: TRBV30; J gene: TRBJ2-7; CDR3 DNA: TGTGCCTGGACTAAGGATGGGCGGGAGGAGTACGAGCAGTACTTC; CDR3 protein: CAWTKDGREEYEQYF
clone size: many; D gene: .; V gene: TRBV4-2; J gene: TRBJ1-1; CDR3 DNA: TGTGCCAGCAGCCAAGGTCCAGGGGCGAGCACTGAAGCTTTCTTT; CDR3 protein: CASSQGPGASTEAFF
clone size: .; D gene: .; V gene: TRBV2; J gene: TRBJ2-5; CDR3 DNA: TGTGCCAGCAGAAGGACAGATACACAAGAGACCCAGTACTTC; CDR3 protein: CASRRTDTQETQYF
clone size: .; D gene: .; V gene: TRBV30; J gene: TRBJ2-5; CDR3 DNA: TGTGCCTGGATCCCGCGTCAGGAGACCCAGTACTTC; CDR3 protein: CAWIPRQETQYF
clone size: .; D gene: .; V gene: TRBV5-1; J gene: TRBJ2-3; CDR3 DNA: TGCGCCAGCACCCGAGGCACAGATACGCAGTATTTT; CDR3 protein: CASTRGTDTQYF
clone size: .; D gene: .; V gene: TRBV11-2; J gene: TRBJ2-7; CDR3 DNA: TGTGCCAGCAGCCCCCACCGGGGCCTCAGCTACGAGCAGTACTTC; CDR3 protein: CASSPHRGLSYEQYF
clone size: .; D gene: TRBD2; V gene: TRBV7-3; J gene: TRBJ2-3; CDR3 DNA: TGTGCCAGCAGCGACCACGGGACTAGCGGAGATACGCAGTATTTT; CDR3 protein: CASSDHGTSGDTQYF
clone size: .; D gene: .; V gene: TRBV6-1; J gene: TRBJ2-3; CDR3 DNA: TGTGCCAGCAACGAACGGACAGACCTCACAGATACGCAGTATTTT; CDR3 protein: CASNERTDLTDTQYF
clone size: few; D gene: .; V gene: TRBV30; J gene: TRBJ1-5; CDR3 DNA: TGTGCCTGGAGTGGTGGTGGGGGGTCCCAGCATTTT; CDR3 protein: CAWSGGGGSQHF
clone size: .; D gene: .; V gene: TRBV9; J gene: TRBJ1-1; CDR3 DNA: TGTGCCAGCAGCGTAGGAAACCTTTTGAACACTGAAGCTTTCTTT; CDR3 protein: CASSVGNLLNTEAFF